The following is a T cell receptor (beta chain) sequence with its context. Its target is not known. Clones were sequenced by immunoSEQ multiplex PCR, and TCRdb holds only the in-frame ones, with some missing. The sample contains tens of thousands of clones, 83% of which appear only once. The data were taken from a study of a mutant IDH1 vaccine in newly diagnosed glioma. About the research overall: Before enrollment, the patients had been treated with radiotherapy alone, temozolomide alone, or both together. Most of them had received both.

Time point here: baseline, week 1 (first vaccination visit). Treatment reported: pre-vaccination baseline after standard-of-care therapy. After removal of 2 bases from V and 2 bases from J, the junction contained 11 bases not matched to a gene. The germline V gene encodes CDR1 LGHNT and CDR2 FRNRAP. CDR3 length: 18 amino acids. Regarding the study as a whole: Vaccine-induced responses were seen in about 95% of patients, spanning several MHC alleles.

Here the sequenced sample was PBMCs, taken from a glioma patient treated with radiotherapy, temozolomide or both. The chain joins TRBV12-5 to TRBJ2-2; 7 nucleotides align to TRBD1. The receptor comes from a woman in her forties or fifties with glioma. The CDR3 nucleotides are TGTGCTAGTGGTTTGTCCGAAAGGGGGCTACATAACACCGGGGAGCTGTTTTTT. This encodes CASGLSERGLHNTGELFF.